This T cell receptor beta chain derives from a study of blood T cell repertoires in COVID-19. Study as a whole: COVID-19 samples, acute and convalescent, were from the United States, Italy and Spain. T cells, B-cell-depleted T cells, or PBMCs provided the cDNA or gDNA that served as material.

The germline V and J ends were trimmed by 8 bases and 2 bases, with 26 bases remaining between them. The germline V gene encodes CDR1 SGHTS and CDR2 YDEGEE. This CDR3 is 17 amino acids long. Using immunoSEQ multiplex PCR, the repertoire was profiled, and TCRdb retains in-frame clones only, with some absent. The sample has some 110,000 clones, approximately 80% seen once; the top ten hold more than 3%. This TCR came from a woman aged 80 or over with active or convalescent COVID-19. This chain uses TRBV5-8 with TRBJ2-7, with D possibly being TRBD1 (6 bases). The sample consisted of peripheral blood. The CDR3: CARMRGNWTAEAYEQYF. CDR3 in DNA: TGTGCCAGGATGAGAGGAAACTGGACAGCCGAAGCCTACGAGCAGTACTTC.